The entry that follows covers one TCR beta chain sequence. The antigen is not known. Primers for the PCR totalled 60 Vbeta and 13 Jbeta. Measured with immunoSEQ multiplex PCR; TCRdb has only the in-frame clones, and not every one. The sample lists some 130,000 clones, more than 75% occurring once. This entry comes from a study of cytomegalovirus exposure and HLA in healthy donors. These donors, healthy bone marrow donors, were studied. Study-level points and caveats: Researchers catalogued some 160 TCR beta chains as cytomegalovirus-associated. Analyses of presence and absence presupposed an approximately uniform sequencing depth across donors.

This CDR3 has 12 amino acids. The V gene lost 1 base and the J gene lost 4 bases, with 5 bases spanning the gap. Germline CDR1 and CDR2: GTSNPN and SVGIG (reference sequence). The origin of this receptor is a man aged 25-45 years in good health and CMV-seronegative. The genes are TRBV30 and TRBJ1-3, with D unresolved. The sequencing input was PBMCs. CDR3 region: CAWSARGNTIYF. CDR3 sequence (DNA): TGTGCCTGGAGTGCGCGGGGAAACACCATATATTTT.